One T cell receptor beta chain is described in this entry. The data belong to a study of blood T cell repertoires in COVID-19. Across the study: The United States, Italy and Spain were the sources of the acute and convalescent COVID-19 samples. PBMCs, B-cell-depleted T cells, or T cells provided the cDNA or gDNA that made up the material.

Trimming removed 0 bases from V and 6 bases from J; junction bases left unmatched: 13. Germline CDR1 MGHRA, CDR2 YSYEKL. The CDR3 covers 17 residues. Per the original data handling: For nucleated cells, counts were estimated from reference gene primer amplification. Some clones are missing from TCRdb's copy, which holds only in-frame ones; the method was immunoSEQ multiplex PCR. The DNA was the basis for D and trimming; V, J and clone size are from that table. The sample records over 200,000 clones, about nine tenths being singletons. The receptor was isolated from a woman aged 60-75 years with acute or convalescent COVID-19. V usage is TRBV4-1 and J usage is TRBJ2-7; 8 positions match TRBD1. The sample was peripheral blood. This chain's CDR3 is CASSQDPLNRGTSEQYF. The DNA for the CDR3 is TGCGCCAGCAGCCAAGATCCCCTAAACAGGGGGACAAGCGAGCAGTACTTC.